This T cell receptor (beta chain) was observed in a study of blood T cell repertoires in COVID-19. Study as a whole: Donors in the United States, Italy and Spain gave samples during acute or convalescent COVID-19. T cells, B-cell-depleted T cells, or PBMCs supplied cDNA or gDNA.

In the original analysis: From reference gene primer amplification, estimates of nucleated cell counts were derived. Repertoires were generated with immunoSEQ multiplex PCR, while TCRdb's copy carries only in-frame clones and drops some. V, J and clone size reflect that table, while D and trimming were determined from the DNA. The table lists approximately 76,000 clones, roughly 87% of them singletons. Sequencing used peripheral blood. This TCR was sampled from a man aged 30 to 39 with acute or convalescent COVID-19.

CDR3 nucleotide sequence: TGCGCCAGCAGCTTGGAGGGGGAGAGCAATCAGCCCCAGCATTTT. Translating it yields CASSLEGESNQPQHF. The V call is TRBV5-1, the J call TRBJ1-5; possibly TRBD1 for D (6 bases). V lost 0 bases, J lost 1 base, and 8 bases lay in between. This CDR3 has 15 residues. Per germline, CDR1 SGHRS and CDR2 YFSETQ.